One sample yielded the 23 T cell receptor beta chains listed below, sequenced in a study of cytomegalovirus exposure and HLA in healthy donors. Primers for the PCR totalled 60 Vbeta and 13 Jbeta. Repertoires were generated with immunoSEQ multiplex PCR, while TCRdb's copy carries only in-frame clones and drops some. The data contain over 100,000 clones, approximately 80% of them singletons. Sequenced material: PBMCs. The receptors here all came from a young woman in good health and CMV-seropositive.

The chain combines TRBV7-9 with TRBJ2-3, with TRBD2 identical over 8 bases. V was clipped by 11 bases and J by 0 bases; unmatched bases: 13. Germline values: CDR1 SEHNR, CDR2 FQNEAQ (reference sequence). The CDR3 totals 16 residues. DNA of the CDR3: TGTGCCGGGAATCCCAGCGGGAGCATTAGCACAGATACGCAGTATTTT. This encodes CAGNPSGSISTDTQYF.

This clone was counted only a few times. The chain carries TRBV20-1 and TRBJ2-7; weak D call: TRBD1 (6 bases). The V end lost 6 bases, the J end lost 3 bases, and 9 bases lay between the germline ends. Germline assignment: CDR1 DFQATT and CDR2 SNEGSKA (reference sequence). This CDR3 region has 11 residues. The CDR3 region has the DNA TGCAGTGCCGCGGACAGCTACGAGCAGTACTTC. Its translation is CSAADSYEQYF.

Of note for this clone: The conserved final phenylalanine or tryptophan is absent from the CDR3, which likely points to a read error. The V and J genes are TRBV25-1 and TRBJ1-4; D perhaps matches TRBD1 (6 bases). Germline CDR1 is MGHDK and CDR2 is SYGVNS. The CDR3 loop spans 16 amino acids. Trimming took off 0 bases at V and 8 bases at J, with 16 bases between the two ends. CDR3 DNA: TGTGCCAGCAGTGAATATATGGGGGCAAGGAAGGAAAAACTGTTTGTT. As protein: CASSEYMGARKEKLFV.

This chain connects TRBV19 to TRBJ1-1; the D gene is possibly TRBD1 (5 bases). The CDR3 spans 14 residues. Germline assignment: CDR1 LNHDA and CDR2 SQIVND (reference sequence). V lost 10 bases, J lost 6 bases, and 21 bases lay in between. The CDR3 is CATTPTGGGPEAFF. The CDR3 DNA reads TGTGCCACGACGCCGACCGGGGGAGGCCCTGAAGCTTTCTTT.

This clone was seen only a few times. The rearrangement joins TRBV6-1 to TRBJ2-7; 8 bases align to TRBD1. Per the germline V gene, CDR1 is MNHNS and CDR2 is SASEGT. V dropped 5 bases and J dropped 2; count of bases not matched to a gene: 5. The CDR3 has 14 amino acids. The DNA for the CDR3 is TGTGCCAGCAGTCCCCGGACAGGGCCCTACGAGCAGTACTTC. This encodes CASSPRTGPYEQYF.

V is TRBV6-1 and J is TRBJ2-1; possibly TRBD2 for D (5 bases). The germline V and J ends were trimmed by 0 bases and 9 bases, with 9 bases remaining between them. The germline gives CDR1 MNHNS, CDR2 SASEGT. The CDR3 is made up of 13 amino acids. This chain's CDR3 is CASSEARGGEQFF. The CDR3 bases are TGTGCCAGCAGTGAAGCAAGAGGAGGTGAGCAGTTCTTC.

This CDR3 reads CASRLADLSSYEQYV. The CDR3, as DNA: TGTGCCAGCAGGTTAGCGGACTTGAGCTCCTACGAGCAGTACGTC. The V call is TRBV6-5, the J call TRBJ2-7; D possibly corresponds to TRBD2 (6 bases). Germline assignment: CDR1 MNHEY and CDR2 SVGAGI. Trimming stripped 6 bases from V and 0 bases from J, with 15 bases between. The CDR3 consists of 15 residues.

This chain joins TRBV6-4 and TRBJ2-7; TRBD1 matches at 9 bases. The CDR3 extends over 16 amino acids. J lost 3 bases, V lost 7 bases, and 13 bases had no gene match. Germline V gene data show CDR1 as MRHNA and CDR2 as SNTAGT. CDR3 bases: TGTGCCAGCACGACGACGAACCGGGACAGGGACTACGAGCAGTACTTC. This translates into CASTTTNRDRDYEQYF.

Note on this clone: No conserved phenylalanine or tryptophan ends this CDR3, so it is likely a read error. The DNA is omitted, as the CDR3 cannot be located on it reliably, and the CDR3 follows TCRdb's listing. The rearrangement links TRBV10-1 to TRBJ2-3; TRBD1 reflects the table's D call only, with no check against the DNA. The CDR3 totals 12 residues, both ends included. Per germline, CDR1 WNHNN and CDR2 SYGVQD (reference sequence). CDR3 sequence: CASSESQGGGLG.

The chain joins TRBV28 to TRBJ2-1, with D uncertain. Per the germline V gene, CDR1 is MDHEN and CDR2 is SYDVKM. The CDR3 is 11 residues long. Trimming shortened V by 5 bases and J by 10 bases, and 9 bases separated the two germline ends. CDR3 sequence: CASSPRREQFF. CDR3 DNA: TGTGCCAGCAGTCCACGCAGAGAGCAGTTCTTC.

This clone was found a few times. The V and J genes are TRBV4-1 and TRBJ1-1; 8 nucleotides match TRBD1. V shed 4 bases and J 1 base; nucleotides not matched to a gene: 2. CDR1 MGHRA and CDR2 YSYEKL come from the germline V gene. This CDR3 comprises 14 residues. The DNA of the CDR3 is TGCGCCAGCAGCCTCGACAGGGGGAACACTGAAGCTTTCTTT. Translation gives CASSLDRGNTEAFF.

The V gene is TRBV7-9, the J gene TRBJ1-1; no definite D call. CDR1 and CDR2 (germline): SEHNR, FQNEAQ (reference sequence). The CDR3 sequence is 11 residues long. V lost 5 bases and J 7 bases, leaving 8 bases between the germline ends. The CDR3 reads CASSQDYEAFF. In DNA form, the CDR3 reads TGTGCCAGCAGCCAGGATTATGAAGCTTTCTTT.

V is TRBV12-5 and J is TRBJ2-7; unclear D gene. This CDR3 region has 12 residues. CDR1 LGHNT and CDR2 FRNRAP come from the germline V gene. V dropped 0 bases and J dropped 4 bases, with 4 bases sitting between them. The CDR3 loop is CASGLVEYEQYF. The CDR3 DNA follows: TGTGCTAGTGGTTTGGTAGAGTACGAGCAGTACTTC. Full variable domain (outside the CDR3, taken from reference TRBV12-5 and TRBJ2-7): DARVTQTPRHKVTEMGQEVTMRCQPILGHNTVFWYRQTMMQGLELLAYFRNRAPLDDSGMPKDRFSAEMPDATLATLKIQPSEPRDSAVYFCASGLVEYEQYFGPGTRLTVT.

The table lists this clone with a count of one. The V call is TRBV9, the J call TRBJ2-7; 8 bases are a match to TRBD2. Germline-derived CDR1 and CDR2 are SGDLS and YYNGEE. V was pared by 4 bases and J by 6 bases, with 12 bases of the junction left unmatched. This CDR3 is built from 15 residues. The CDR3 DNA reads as TGTGCCAGCAGCCGCACTAGCGGAACGTTCATCGAGCAGTACTTC. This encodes CASSRTSGTFIEQYF.

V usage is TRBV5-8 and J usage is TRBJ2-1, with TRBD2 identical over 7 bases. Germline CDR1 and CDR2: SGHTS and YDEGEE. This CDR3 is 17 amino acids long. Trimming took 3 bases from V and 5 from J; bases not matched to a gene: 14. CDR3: CASSSGYRLAAHNEQFF. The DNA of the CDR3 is TGTGCCAGCAGCTCGGGCTACCGGCTAGCGGCCCACAATGAGCAGTTCTTC.

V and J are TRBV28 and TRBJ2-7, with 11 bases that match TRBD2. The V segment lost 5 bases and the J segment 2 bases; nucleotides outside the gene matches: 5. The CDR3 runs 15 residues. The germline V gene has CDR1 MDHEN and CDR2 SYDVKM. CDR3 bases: TGTGCCAGCAGTCTGACTAGCGGGAACACCTACGAGCAGTACTTC. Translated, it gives CASSLTSGNTYEQYF. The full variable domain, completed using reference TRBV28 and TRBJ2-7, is DVKVTQSSRYLVKRTGEKVFLECVQDMDHENMFWYRQDPGLGLRLIYFSYDVKMKEKGDIPEGYSVSREKKERFSLILESASTNQTSMYLCASSLTSGNTYEQYFGPGTRLTVT.

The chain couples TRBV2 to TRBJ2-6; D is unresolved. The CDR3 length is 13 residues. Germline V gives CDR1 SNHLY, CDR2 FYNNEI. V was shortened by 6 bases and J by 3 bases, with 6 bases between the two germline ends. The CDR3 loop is CASSGVGANVLTF. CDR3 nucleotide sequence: TGTGCCAGCAGCGGAGTTGGGGCCAACGTCCTGACTTTC.

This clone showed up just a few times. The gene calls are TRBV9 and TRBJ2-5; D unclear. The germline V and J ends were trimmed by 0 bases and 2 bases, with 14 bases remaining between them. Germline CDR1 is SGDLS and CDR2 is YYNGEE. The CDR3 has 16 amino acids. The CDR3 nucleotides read TGTGCCAGCAGCGTAGGAGGTCTAGTAGGTCAAGAGACCCAGTACTTC. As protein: CASSVGGLVGQETQYF. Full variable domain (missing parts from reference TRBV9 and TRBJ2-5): DSGVTQTPKHLITATGQRVTLRCSPRSGDLSVYWYQQSLDQGLQFLIQYYNGEERAKGNILERFSAQQFPDLHSELNLSSLELGDSALYFCASSVGGLVGQETQYFGPGTRLLVL.

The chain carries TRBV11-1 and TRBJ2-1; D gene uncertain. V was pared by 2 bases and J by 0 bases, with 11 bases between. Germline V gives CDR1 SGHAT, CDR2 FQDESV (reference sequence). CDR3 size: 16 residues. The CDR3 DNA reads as TGTGCCAGCAGCTTACCCCCCTGGAGCTCCTACAATGAGCAGTTCTTC. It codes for CASSLPPWSSYNEQFF.

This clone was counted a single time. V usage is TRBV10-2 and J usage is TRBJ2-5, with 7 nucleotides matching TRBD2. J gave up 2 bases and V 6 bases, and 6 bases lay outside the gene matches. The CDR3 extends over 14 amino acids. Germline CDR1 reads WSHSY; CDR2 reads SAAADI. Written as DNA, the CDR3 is TGCGCCAGCAGGACACTAGCGAAACAAGAGACCCAGTACTTC. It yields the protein CASRTLAKQETQYF.

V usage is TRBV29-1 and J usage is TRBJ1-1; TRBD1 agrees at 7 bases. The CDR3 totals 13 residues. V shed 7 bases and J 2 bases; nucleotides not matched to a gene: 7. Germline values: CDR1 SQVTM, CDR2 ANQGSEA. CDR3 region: CSGGTAENTEAFF. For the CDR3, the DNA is TGCAGCGGCGGGACAGCCGAAAACACTGAAGCTTTCTTT.

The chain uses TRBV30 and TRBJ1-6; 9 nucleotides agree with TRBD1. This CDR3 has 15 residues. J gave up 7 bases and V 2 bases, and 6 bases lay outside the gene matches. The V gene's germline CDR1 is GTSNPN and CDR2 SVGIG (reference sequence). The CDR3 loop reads CAWSPRDRVNSPLHF. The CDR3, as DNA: TGTGCCTGGAGTCCCCGGGACAGGGTAAATTCACCCCTCCACTTT. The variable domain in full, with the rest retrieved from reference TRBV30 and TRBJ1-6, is SQTIHQWPATLVQPVGSPLSLECTVEGTSNPNLYWYRQAAGRGLQLLFYSVGIGQISSEVPQNLSASRPQDRQFILSSKKLLLSDSGFYLCAWSPRDRVNSPLHFGNGTRLTVT.

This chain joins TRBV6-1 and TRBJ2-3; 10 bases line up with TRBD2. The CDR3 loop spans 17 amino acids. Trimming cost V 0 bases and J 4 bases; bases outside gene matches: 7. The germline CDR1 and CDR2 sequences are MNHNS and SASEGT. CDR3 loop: CASSEAWGAGGSDTQYF. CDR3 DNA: TGTGCCAGCAGTGAAGCCTGGGGAGCGGGAGGGTCAGATACGCAGTATTTT.